The rows below give T cell receptor beta chains drawn from one sample of a study of long-term antiretroviral therapy in people with HIV. Clones were read by immunoSEQ multiplex PCR, and TCRdb kept only the in-frame ones, dropping some. The sample has some 25,000 clones, 70% to 85% seen once. Sample: unsorted PBMCs, taken 0.7 years before starting antiretroviral therapy. The origin of the receptors is a man between 25 and 39 years old with HIV. Both conserved end residues are part of each CDR3. The D gene is left open where the match is weak. Size is stated for part of the rows, as once, few or many counts, or as a class when the clone is expanded.

D gene: TRBD1; clone size: .; V gene: TRBV27; J gene: TRBJ2-2; CDR3 DNA: TGTGCCAGCAGTCCGACAGGGGGCGAGGGCACCGGGGAGCTGTTTTTT; CDR3 protein: CASSPTGGEGTGELFF
D gene: TRBD2; clone size: .; V gene: TRBV7-2; J gene: TRBJ2-7; CDR3 DNA: TGTGCCAGCAGCTCACGGACTAGCGGGGGCGAGCAGTACTTC; CDR3 protein: CASSSRTSGGEQYF
D gene: .; clone size: .; V gene: TRBV13; J gene: TRBJ2-1; CDR3 DNA: TGTGCCAGCAGCTCAGCCAGGACAGATAGCTCCTACAATGAGCAGTTCTTC; CDR3 protein: CASSSARTDSSYNEQFF
D gene: .; clone size: .; V gene: TRBV5-1; J gene: TRBJ2-7; CDR3 DNA: TGCGCCAGCAGCTTGAGTCCCCTTAACTACGAGCAGTACTTC; CDR3 protein: CASSLSPLNYEQYF
D gene: .; clone size: .; V gene: TRBV5-1; J gene: TRBJ2-7; CDR3 DNA: TGCGCCAGCAGCTTGGAGCTCTCCCTTTACTCCTACGAGCAGTACTTC; CDR3 protein: CASSLELSLYSYEQYF
D gene: .; clone size: .; V gene: TRBV10-2; J gene: TRBJ2-1; CDR3 DNA: TGCGCCAGCCGTTTAGCGGAAACTACCTACAATGAGCAGTTCTTC; CDR3 protein: CASRLAETTYNEQFF
D gene: .; clone size: .; V gene: TRBV4-3; J gene: TRBJ2-3; CDR3 DNA: TGCGCCAGCAGCTTCCTTGGCCGGACAGATACGCAGTATTTT; CDR3 protein: CASSFLGRTDTQYF
D gene: TRBD1; clone size: once; V gene: TRBV5-8; J gene: TRBJ1-1; CDR3 DNA: TGTGCCAGCAGCCACAGGGGAAGTACTGAAGCTTTCTTT; CDR3 protein: CASSHRGSTEAFF
D gene: .; clone size: .; V gene: TRBV7-3; J gene: TRBJ2-3; CDR3 DNA: TGTGCCAGCAGAATGACGGGGGCTGATACGCAGTATTTT; CDR3 protein: CASRMTGADTQYF
D gene: .; clone size: .; V gene: TRBV27; J gene: TRBJ1-1; CDR3 DNA: TGTGCCAGCAGTTTCCTCCGACGGGAGAACACTGAAGCTTTCTTT; CDR3 protein: CASSFLRRENTEAFF
D gene: .; clone size: .; V gene: TRBV7-2; J gene: TRBJ2-3; CDR3 DNA: TGTGCCAGCAGCTTCCAGGCCAGCACAGATACGCAGTATTTT; CDR3 protein: CASSFQASTDTQYF
D gene: .; clone size: .; V gene: TRBV19; J gene: TRBJ1-6; CDR3 DNA: TGTGCCAGTAGTATGGACAGAACCCGAAATTCACCCCTCCACTTT; CDR3 protein: CASSMDRTRNSPLHF
D gene: .; clone size: .; V gene: TRBV10-3; J gene: TRBJ1-5; CDR3 DNA: TGTGCCATCAGTGGGGACCCTAATCAGCCCCAGCATTTT; CDR3 protein: CAISGDPNQPQHF
D gene: .; clone size: few; V gene: TRBV5-5; J gene: TRBJ2-7; CDR3 DNA: TGTGCCAGCAGCTTGGAGGGGCCCACCACCTACGAGCAGTACTTC; CDR3 protein: CASSLEGPTTYEQYF
D gene: TRBD2; clone size: .; V gene: TRBV7-8; J gene: TRBJ2-1; CDR3 DNA: TGTGCCAGCAGCTTCGAAACTAGCGGGGGGACGCAGTTCTTC; CDR3 protein: CASSFETSGGTQFF
D gene: TRBD2; clone size: .; V gene: TRBV5-1; J gene: TRBJ2-7; CDR3 DNA: TGCGCCAGCAGCTTGGTCGGGGGGACTCCCTACGAGCAGTACTTC; CDR3 protein: CASSLVGGTPYEQYF
D gene: .; clone size: .; V gene: TRBV14; J gene: TRBJ2-2; CDR3 DNA: TGTGCCAGCAGCCAAGGACTAGTTGGCACCGGGGAGCTGTTTTTT; CDR3 protein: CASSQGLVGTGELFF
D gene: .; clone size: .; V gene: TRBV2; J gene: TRBJ2-7; CDR3 DNA: TGTGCCAGCAGTGAAGGGGGGGGCAGGTCCTACGAGCAGTACTTC; CDR3 protein: CASSEGGGRSYEQYF